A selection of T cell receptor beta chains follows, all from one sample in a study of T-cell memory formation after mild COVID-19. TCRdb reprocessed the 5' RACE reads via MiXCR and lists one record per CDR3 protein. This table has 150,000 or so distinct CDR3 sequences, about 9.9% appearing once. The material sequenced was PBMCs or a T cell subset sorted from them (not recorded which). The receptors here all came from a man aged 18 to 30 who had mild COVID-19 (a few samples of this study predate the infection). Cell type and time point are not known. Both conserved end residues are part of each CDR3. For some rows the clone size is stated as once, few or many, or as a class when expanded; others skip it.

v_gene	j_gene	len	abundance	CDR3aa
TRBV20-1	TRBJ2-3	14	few	CSATVGGDTDTQYF
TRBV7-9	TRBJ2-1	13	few	CASSWGSGFEQFF
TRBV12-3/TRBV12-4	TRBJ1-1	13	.	CASRRDGVREAFF
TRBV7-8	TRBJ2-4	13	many	CASSRDRGNIQYF
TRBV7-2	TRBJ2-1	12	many	CASSLIFGVQFF
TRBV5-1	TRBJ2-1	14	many	CASRPGTGGNEQFF
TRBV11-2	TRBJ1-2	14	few	CASSLDPGAYGYTF
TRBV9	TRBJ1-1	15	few	CASSVGGHLNTEAFF
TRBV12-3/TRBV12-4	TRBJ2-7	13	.	CASSFAVSYEQYF
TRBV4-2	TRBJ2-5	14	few	CASSQGGGGETQYF
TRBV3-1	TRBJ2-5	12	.	CASNEGGETQYF
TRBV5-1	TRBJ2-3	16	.	CASSFRAGGPADTQYF
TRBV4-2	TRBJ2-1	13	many	CASSQPGQIEQFF
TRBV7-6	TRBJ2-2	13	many	CASSPRGAGELFF
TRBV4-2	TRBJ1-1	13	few	CASSHRANTEAFF
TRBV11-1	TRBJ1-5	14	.	CASSLGGFNQPQHF
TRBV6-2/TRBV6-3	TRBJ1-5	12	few	CASTGPYQPQHF
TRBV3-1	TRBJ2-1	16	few	CASSQDGAGAWNEQFF
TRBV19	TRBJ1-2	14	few	CASSLRQGADGYTF
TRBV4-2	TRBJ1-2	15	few	CASSQEGGDSYGYTF
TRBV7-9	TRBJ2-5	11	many	CASRQEETQYF
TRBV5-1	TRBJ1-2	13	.	CASSLYGDYGYTF
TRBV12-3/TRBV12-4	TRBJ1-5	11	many	CASSLKGPQHF
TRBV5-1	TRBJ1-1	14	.	CASSSTGTILEAFF
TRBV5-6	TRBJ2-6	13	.	CASSLSDPNVLTF
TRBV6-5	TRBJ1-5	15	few	CASSYDGGDNQPQHF
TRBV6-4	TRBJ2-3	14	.	CATKPFFGTDTQYF
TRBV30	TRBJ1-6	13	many	CAWSSSYNSPLHF
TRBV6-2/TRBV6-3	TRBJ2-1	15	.	CASSYKGMSYNEQFF
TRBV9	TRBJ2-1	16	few	CASSVVRGSSYNEQFF
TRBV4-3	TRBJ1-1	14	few	CASSEMTVYGRTFF
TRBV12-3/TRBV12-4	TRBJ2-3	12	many	CASSDEADTQYF
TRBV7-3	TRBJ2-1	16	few	CASSPTGGSSYNEQFF
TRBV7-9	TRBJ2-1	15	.	CASSFMGQGRNEQFF
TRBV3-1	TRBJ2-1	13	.	CASRGTGSGEQFF